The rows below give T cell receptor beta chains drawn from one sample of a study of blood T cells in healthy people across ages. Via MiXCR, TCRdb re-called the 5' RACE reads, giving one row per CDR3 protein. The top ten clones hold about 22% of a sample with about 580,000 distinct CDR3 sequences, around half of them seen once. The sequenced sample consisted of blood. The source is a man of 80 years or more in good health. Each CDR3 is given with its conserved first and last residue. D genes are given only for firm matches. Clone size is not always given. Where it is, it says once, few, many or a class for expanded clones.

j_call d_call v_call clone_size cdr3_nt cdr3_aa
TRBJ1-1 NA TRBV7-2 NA TGTGCCAGCAGCTTACCCCAGGCCACTGAAGCTTTCTTT CASSLPQATEAFF
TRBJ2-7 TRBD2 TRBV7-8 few TGTGCCAGCAGTCCCGGACTAGCGGCCTACGAGCAGTACTTC CASSPGLAAYEQYF
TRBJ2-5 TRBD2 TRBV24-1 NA TGTGCCACCGCCATGACTAGCGGGAGAACGGATGAGCAGTACTTC CATAMTSGRTDEQYF
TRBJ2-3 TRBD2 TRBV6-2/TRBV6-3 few TGTGCCAGCATTACGGGACTAGCGGGATCAGATACGCAGTATTTT CASITGLAGSDTQYF
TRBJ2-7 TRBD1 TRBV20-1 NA TGCAGTGCGATAAACGCCGGACAGGGGGTAACGGGCGAGCAGTACTTC CSAINAGQGVTGEQYF
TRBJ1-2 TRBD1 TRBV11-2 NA TGTGCCAGCAGCTTATCCCAGGGGGCGCGGCACTATGGCTACACCTTC CASSLSQGARHYGYTF
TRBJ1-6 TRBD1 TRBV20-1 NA TGCAGTGCTAGAGCTGGGGACAGGGGTTCTAATTCACCCCTCCACTTT CSARAGDRGSNSPLHF
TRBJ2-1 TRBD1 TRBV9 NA TGTGCCAGCAGCGTAGCTTCTACAGGGGGCCCACATGAGCAGTTCTTC CASSVASTGGPHEQFF
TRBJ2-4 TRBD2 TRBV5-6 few TGTGCCAGCAGCTTCCGGGGGGGAGGGCGGAACATTCAGTACTTC CASSFRGGGRNIQYF
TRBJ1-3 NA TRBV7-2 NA TGTGCCAGCAGCGAGCACCAGGGTTTCGGAAACACCATATATTTT CASSEHQGFGNTIYF
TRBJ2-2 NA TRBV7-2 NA TGTGCCAGCAGCGGGGGGCTGATCACCGGGGAGCTGTTTTTT CASSGGLITGELFF
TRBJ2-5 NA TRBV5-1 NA TGCGCCAGCAACAGAGGGGAGATCTCCCAAGAGACCCAGTACTTC CASNRGEISQETQYF
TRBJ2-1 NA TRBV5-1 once TGCGCCAGCAGCTCCCACGGACAGGAGGGCTACAATGAGCAGTTCTTC CASSSHGQEGYNEQFF
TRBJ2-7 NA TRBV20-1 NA TGCAGTGCTAGAGCCGAGAGGAGGCCGTCTTCTCCATACGAGCAGTACTTC CSARAERRPSSPYEQYF
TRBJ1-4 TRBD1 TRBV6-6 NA TGTGCCAGCAGTGGGGACAGGAGAATTGAAAAACTGTTTTTT CASSGDRRIEKLFF
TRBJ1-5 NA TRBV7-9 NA TGTGCCAGCAGCTCCTCAGGGGCCCCCAATCAGCCCCAGCATTTT CASSSSGAPNQPQHF
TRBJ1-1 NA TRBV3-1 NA TGTGCCAGCAGCCCACGGGGCTGGGGCACTGAAGCTTTCTTT CASSPRGWGTEAFF
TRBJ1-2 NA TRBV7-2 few TGTGCCAGCACCCCTTACCGGGGAAGGTTTGGCTACACCTTC CASTPYRGRFGYTF
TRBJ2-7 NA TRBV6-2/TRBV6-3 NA TGTGCCAGCAGTCGGACCCTATACGAGCAGTACTTC CASSRTLYEQYF
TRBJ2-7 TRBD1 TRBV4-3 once TGCGCCAGCAGCCAAGTTTACAGGGGGGTGGGAGAGCAGTACTTC CASSQVYRGVGEQYF
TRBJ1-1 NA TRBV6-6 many TGTGCCAGCAGTTACAGGGGCGGGGACACTGAAGCTTTCTTT CASSYRGGDTEAFF
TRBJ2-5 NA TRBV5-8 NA TGTGCCGGCAGCCCGGGGGCAGTGAACTACGCGCAGTACTTC CAGSPGAVNYAQYF
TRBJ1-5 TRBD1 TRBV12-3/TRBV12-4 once TGTGCCAGCAGCCTCCGTGGACAGGGGGCGGGTCAGCCCCAGCATTTT CASSLRGQGAGQPQHF
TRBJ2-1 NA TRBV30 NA TGTGCCTGGGGGTGGAGGAACAGCTGGATCAATGAGCAGTTCTTC CAWGWRNSWINEQFF
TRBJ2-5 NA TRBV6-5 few TGTGCCAGCAGTTACGGTCGGGAGTTTGAGACCCAGTACTTC CASSYGREFETQYF
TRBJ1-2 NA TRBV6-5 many TGTGCCAGCAGGGGAGAGGGAGGCTACACCTTC CASRGEGGYTF
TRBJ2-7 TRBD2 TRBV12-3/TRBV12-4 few TGTGCCAGCCGACTAGCGGGGGGATATGGGCAGTACTTC CASRLAGGYGQYF
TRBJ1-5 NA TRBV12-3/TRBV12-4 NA TGTGCCAGCAGTTTTTGGTTAGGGCAGGGAGGCAATCAGCCCCAGCATTTT CASSFWLGQGGNQPQHF
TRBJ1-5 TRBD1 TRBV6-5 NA TGTGCCAGCAGTTACGCAGGGGGCTGGGGTCAGCCCCAGCATTTT CASSYAGGWGQPQHF
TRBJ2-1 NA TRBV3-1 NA TGTGCCAGCAGCCAAGGGGACGGTTCCTACAATGAGCAGTTCTTC CASSQGDGSYNEQFF
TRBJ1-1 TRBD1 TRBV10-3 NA TGTGCCATCGGAGGCGCAGGGGGCGCGAGAACTGAAGCTTTCTTT CAIGGAGGARTEAFF
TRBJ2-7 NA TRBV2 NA TGTGCCAGCCATAGGGGATCCTACGAGCAGTACTTC CASHRGSYEQYF
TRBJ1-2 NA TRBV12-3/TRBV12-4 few TGTGCCAGCAGTTTAGTGGCCGCCTATGGCTACACCTTC CASSLVAAYGYTF
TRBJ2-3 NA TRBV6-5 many TGTGCCAGCAGTTCCCGGGTAGCGAGAGGGCCAGATACGCAGTATTTT CASSSRVARGPDTQYF
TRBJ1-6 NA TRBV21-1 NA TGTGCCAGACCGGGAGGAAATTCACCCCTCCACTTT CARPGGNSPLHF
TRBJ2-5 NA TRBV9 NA TGTGCCAGCAGCGTTCGGGGGACCGTGGGGGGAGAGACCCAGTACTTC CASSVRGTVGGETQYF
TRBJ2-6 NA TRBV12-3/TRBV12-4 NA TGTGCCAGCAGTTTGAGGGGCGTCGAAACTGGGGCCAACGTCCTGACTTTC CASSLRGVETGANVLTF
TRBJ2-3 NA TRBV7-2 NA TGTGCCAGCAGCTTTCAGACTCGGGGGACTAGCACAGATACGCAGTATTTT CASSFQTRGTSTDTQYF
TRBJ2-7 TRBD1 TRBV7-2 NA TGTGCCAGCAGCTTGGGTGGACAGGGCTACGAGCAGTACTTC CASSLGGQGYEQYF
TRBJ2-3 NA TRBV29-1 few TGCAGCGTGGAAGAACAATCAGATACGCAGTATTTT CSVEEQSDTQYF
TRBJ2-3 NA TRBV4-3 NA TGCGCCAGCAGCCAAGATCTTGGGACCCGCACAGATACGCAGTATTTT CASSQDLGTRTDTQYF
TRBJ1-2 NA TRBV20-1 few TGCAGTGCTACAATACAGGGCGGACGGGTTGGCTACACCTTC CSATIQGGRVGYTF
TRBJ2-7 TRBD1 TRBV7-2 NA TGTGCCGGCAGTCCTAGGACAGGGGCAAAGTACGAGCAGTACTTC CAGSPRTGAKYEQYF
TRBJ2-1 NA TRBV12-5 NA TGTGCTAGTGGTACGACTAGTCAGCAGTTCTTC CASGTTSQQFF
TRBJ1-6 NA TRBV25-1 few TGTGCCAGCAGTGACGGGCAGCGCAATTCACCCCTCCACTTT CASSDGQRNSPLHF
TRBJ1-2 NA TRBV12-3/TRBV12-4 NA TGTGCCAGCAGTGGGAGGGTACATGGCTACACCTTC CASSGRVHGYTF
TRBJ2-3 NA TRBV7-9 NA TGTGCCAGCGGCTTAGTGACTCCGGGCGCAGATACGCAGAATTTT CASGLVTPGADTQNF
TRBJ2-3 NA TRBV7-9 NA TGTGCCAGCAGCTTTCTAGGGGGGACGACAGATACGCAGTATTTT CASSFLGGTTDTQYF
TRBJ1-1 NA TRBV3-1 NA TGTGCCAGCAGCCAAGGACACATGAACACTGAAGCTTTCTTT CASSQGHMNTEAFF
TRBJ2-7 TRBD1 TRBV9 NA TGTGCCAGCAGCGTAGGGGACAGCCCCTCCTACGAGCAGTACTTC CASSVGDSPSYEQYF
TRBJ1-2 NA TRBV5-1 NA TGCGCCAGCAGCTTGGCCGGGGACGGACGCTATGGCTGCACCTTC CASSLAGDGRYGCTF
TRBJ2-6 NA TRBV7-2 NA TGTGCCAGCAGCCCGCTCGGGTCCGGAGGCGCCAACGTCCTGACTTTC CASSPLGSGGANVLTF
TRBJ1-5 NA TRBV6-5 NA TGTGCCAGCAGTCCAATATCAGGGGCGGTACAGCCCCAGCATTTT CASSPISGAVQPQHF
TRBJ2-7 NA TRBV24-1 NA TGTGCCACCAGTGATCCCCGGGACGGTGCCTACGAGCAGTACTTC CATSDPRDGAYEQYF